This T cell receptor beta chain was recorded in a study of blood T cell repertoires in COVID-19. Across the study: Samples came from the United States, Italy and Spain, spanning acute and convalescent COVID-19.

Using immunoSEQ multiplex PCR, the repertoire was profiled, and TCRdb retains in-frame clones only, with some absent. This table holds over 10,000 clones, 70% to 90% found once. The CDR3 spans 13 residues. V lost 0 bases, J lost 8 bases, and 13 bases lay in between. From germline, CDR1 is SQVTM and CDR2 ANQGSEA. V is TRBV29-1 and J is TRBJ1-2; unclear D gene. The sample was peripheral blood. This TCR came from an older man with acute or convalescent COVID-19. CDR3 coding DNA: TGCAGCGTTGAAGATCTCCGCCACGGGGGCTACACCTTC. As protein: CSVEDLRHGGYTF.